This T cell receptor beta chain was documented in a study of blood T cell repertoires in COVID-19. Study details: Donors in the United States, Italy and Spain gave samples during acute or convalescent COVID-19.

Assay used: immunoSEQ multiplex PCR; TCRdb lists only in-frame clones, some missing. The sample lists about 210,000 clones, about 87% occurring once. This CDR3 has 11 amino acids. The germline gives CDR1 ENHRY, CDR2 SYGVKD. Trimming left V 8 bases short and J 5 bases short, with 9 bases between. The chain recombines TRBV10-3 with TRBJ2-5; the D gene is possibly TRBD1 (5 bases). This clonotype originated in a man between 60 and 75 years old who had recovered from COVID-19. Sequencing was performed on peripheral blood. CDR3 region: CAIGAGETQYF. The CDR3 nucleotides are TGTGCCATCGGGGCAGGGGAGACCCAGTACTTC.